This T cell receptor (beta chain) came from a study of cytomegalovirus exposure and HLA in healthy donors (dated by TCRdb to 2015 to 2018). Regarding the study in general: In an earlier analysis of some 550 of the donors, 250 to 300 Gb of sequence data and 90 million to 120 million unique TCR beta sequences from about 180 million T cells were reported. An earlier analysis of several hundred of the donors applied high-throughput TCR beta sequencing to assess whether each TCR beta V gene segment acted as functional or pseudogenic. Four or five DR-DQ haplotypes were treated as single units for association and clustering because of strong linkage in the cohort. The study combined high-throughput TCR immunosequencing, statistical association of individual TCRs with disease status, and machine learning to predict cytomegalovirus infection status. Using immunosequencing, the study profiled T cell repertoires from roughly 650 subjects and related those repertoires to cytomegalovirus serostatus. Donor age, sex, ethnicity and CMV serostatus were compiled together with the repertoire data. The study aimed to test whether signatures of past pathogen exposure could be identified by cataloging public T cell receptors. The number of typed donors differed by locus: about 620-630 for A, B, C, DRB1 and DQB1; 500 to 550 for DQA1; around 610 for DPA1; and about 470 for DPB1. Among roughly 400 genotyped donors of the cohort, an average of about 240,000 unique TCR beta nucleotide sequences was sequenced per donor, of which about 19% were non-productive. HLA typing included class I and class II loci at four-digit resolution. About 280 gigabases of sequencing data and roughly 81 million unique TCR sequences made up an early release that covered 500 to 700 HLA-typed donors. All discovery cohort repertoires had been generated on a single sequencing platform. In addition to the first cohort of around 670 subjects, a separate validation cohort of 130 or so different subjects was used. Among the roughly 390 genotyped donors, under 90% belonged to the genetic ancestry cluster associated with self-reported Caucasian donors. The later analysis used no new phenotypic data to find candidate immune exposures, relying instead on TCR beta sequences and their occurrence across donors. A later genetic analysis took genome-wide SNP genotypes for about 55% of the 666 donors and used that subset as a discovery cohort. A later analysis re-examined previously published TCR beta repertoires from 500 to 700 donors and added high-resolution HLA genotyping to investigate patterns of TCR occurrence. Here is what the overall study found, with its caveats: It was suggested by the authors that the approach could potentially be generalized to other disease states and immunological phenotypes. The presence/absence analyses assumed that sequencing depth was roughly uniform across donors, and that assumption may not be true. A further reported finding was that TCR beta sequences accurately predicted the HLA-A and HLA-B alleles for most subjects in the first cohort. A later analysis found that most CMV-associated TCR beta chains appeared HLA-restricted, with HLA associations seemingly driven largely by CMV exposure. A later genetic analysis reported fewer N-insertions in productive TCRs among donors in an Asian-associated ancestry cluster than the roughly 700-donor mean. Some IMGT-functional V segments, including TRBV6-2 and TRBV6-3, could not be distinguished by the 87-base-pair reads and were therefore excluded. In a later genetic analysis, a missense DCLRE1C variant was associated with V-gene and J-gene trimming of TCR beta chains, and the association was replicated in an independent cohort. An earlier analysis of several hundred of the donors showed that most TCR beta V segments appeared in productive rearrangements either about 90% or about 30% of the time, which broadly matched IMGT annotations. Strong co-occurrence of HLA alleles, especially DR and DQ, made assigning TCR associations to individual alleles difficult. Several of the top co-occurrence clusters appeared to be linked to parvovirus B19, influenza, CMV and Epstein-Barr virus, according to a later analysis. A later analysis found that TCR association rates varied across HLA loci, with DRB1 alleles showing the most associated TCRs and HLA-C alleles the fewest. Roughly 17 rarely observed V segments, including chromosome 9 orphons, were excluded from the earlier analysis of approximately 500 of the donors because counts were too low. The only immune exposure information available for the cohort was CMV serostatus. Compared with equally common non-associated chains, HLA-associated TCR beta chains in a later analysis were more clonally expanded and had lower generation probabilities. Across donors, most TCR sequences were observed very rarely, whereas some public TCRs were present in many individuals. A few of the identified cytomegalovirus-associated TCR beta chains were confirmed in vitro to be specific for cytomegalovirus antigens. The study gave a list of about 150 TCR beta chains associated with cytomegalovirus. In a later analysis, 16,951 TCR beta sequences were associated with specific HLA alleles at a false discovery rate of 0.05. Cytomegalovirus status was reported to be diagnosed by the classifier with high specificity and sensitivity in both the original and validation cohorts. Because HLA typing was unavailable for some donors at each locus, only the typed subset was used in association tests. A cluster of highly shared sequence variants was judged likely to be a technical artifact of the sequencing pipeline. Correlated functional status among segregating V segments might reflect linkage disequilibrium, but an unknown experimental factor could not be ruled out. In this cohort, only TCR beta chains were sequenced, and detectable features were limited by the absence of alpha or paired-chain data.

In total, 630 or so healthy bone marrow donors made up the cohort. All cohort members were sampled while nominally healthy, although unrecorded immune exposures were likely present. The donor was CMV seropositive and belonged to the group of 250 to 350 seropositive cohort members. A peripheral blood sample was provided by each donor, and peripheral blood mononuclear cells were used for TCR beta sequencing. Genomic DNA extraction from the blood cell samples was performed with the Qiagen DNeasy Blood Extraction Kit. In the case of this clone: The target of this receptor is not known. One base away there is no much larger clone; base qualities are not given.

V is pared back by 4 bases and J by 3 bases, with 2 bases lying between the germline termini. Taken from cysteine to phenylalanine, the CDR3 has 11 residues. Only the CDR3 DNA is retained, 33 bases long and in frame from the first base. The germline V gene specifies MNHEY as CDR1 and SVGAGI as CDR2. Library preparation was by the immunoSEQ multiplex PCR assay. For the multiplex PCR, a mixture combining 60 forward primers for TCR Vbeta segments and 13 reverse primers for TCR Jbeta segments was used. A multiplex PCR assay on genomic DNA amplified the CDR3 region of rearranged TCR beta genes. Amplified TCR beta libraries were sequenced as 87-base-pair reads on the Illumina HiSeq System. The study's own analysis went as follows. In a later analysis, 80 million or so unique TCR beta chains were counted across the roughly 610 repertoires, and roughly 11 million of these chains were shared by at least two donors. Raw reads were error-corrected and collapsed into unique sequences by a nearest-neighbor algorithm in which closely related sequences were merged to remove PCR and sequencing errors. To assign V, D and J gene segments, CDR3 sequences were aligned to IMGT reference sequences. Each retained sequence needed at least a six-nucleotide match to both a V gene segment and a J gene segment. Rearrangements were called productive when the CDR3 lacked stop codons and stayed in frame with V and J; all others were non-productive. CDR3 was defined according to IMGT convention as the region running from the second conserved V-encoded cysteine to the conserved J-encoded phenylalanine. The earlier analysis of roughly 590 of the donors excluded any sequence lacking an unambiguous match to a single V gene segment. An earlier analysis of approximately 590 of the donors called V segments functional above 56.7% productive rearrangements and segregating when the between-donor standard deviation exceeded 5%. A statistical classification framework was built for diagnosing cytomegalovirus status from the catalog of TCR beta chain sequences. In a later analysis, TCR nucleotide sequences were compared against IMGT/GENE-DB human TR gene sequences so that V and J genes could be assigned. Using the TCRdist pipeline, a later analysis assigned CDR3 sequences along with most-parsimonious VDJ recombination scenarios. In a later analysis, each TCR beta chain was defined by its CDR3 amino acid sequence together with its V-gene family, and reads without a unique V-gene family were excluded. A later analysis removed 592 highly shared, low-generation-probability nucleotide sequences to deal with suspected cross-contamination and a sequencing artifact. In a later analysis, a clonal expansion index was calculated for each public chain from normalized within-repertoire ranks of inferred template counts. A later analysis computed generation probabilities with a VDJ recombination model fitted to out-of-frame rearrangements, and checked the results against IGoR. In a later analysis, hypergeometric tests were used to score TCR-TCR, TCR-HLA and TCR-CMV co-occurrence, with a repertoire-size bias correction applied to TCR pairs. In a later analysis, false discovery rates were estimated by permuting HLA or CMV assignments 20 times. In a later analysis, co-occurring TCRs were grouped using DBSCAN, with TCRdist sequence similarity added in when clustering inside HLA-allele-positive subsets. Repertoires with fewer than 30,000 or more than 120,000 public chains were left out of co-occurrence clustering, as were five repertoires with anomalous nucleotide sharing. TCRdb re-hosts the immuneACCESS table, in-frame sequences only. Its copies lack some clones; in the studies checked, an unresolved V gene accounts for under half of them, and the cause for the rest is not known. That table furnishes V, J and clone size, whereas the DNA furnished D and trimming. The sample table contains approximately 160,000 clones; only one count was recorded for almost 80% of them. In total, the top ten clones hold approximately 10% of the sample.

This TCR was sampled from a young man in good health and CMV-seropositive. The chain uses TRBV6-5 and TRBJ2-3, with no D gene named confidently. Material: PBMCs. The nucleotide sequence is TGTGCCAGCAGTTCAACAGATACGCAGTATTTT. The encoded protein is CASSSTDTQYF.